The 32 T cell receptor beta chains below were found in one sample sequenced in a study of T cell responses to AZD1222 COVID-19 vaccine. Assay: immunoSEQ multiplex PCR; the TCRdb copy retains only in-frame clones and omits some. The data contain 100,000 to 120,000 clones, about 90% of them singletons. The input for sequencing was peripheral blood, taken 28 days after the second AZD1222 dose. These receptors all stem from an adult who received the AZD1222 COVID-19 vaccine.

The chain links TRBV5-1 to TRBJ2-3; D gene uncertain. This CDR3 has 16 amino acids. From germline, CDR1 is SGHRS and CDR2 YFSETQ. V was cut by 4 bases and J by 0 bases, with 15 bases left in between. The CDR3 loop reads CASSPSSLSSTDTQYF. The CDR3 DNA is TGCGCCAGCAGCCCAAGTAGTCTTTCTAGCACAGATACGCAGTATTTT.

The J gene is TRBJ2-2, the V gene TRBV14; tentative D call: TRBD1 (6 bases). This CDR3 contains 14 residues. The V and J ends lost 3 bases and 3 bases respectively, with 8 bases between them. The germline V gene has CDR1 SGHDN and CDR2 FVKESK. The chain's CDR3 is CASSQGADTGELFF. In DNA, the CDR3 is TGTGCCAGCAGCCAGGGGGCAGACACCGGGGAGCTGTTTTTT.

The V and J genes are TRBV5-1 and TRBJ2-7, with 9 bases matching TRBD1. V shed 4 bases, J shed 0 bases, and the junction held 11 bases outside the gene matches. Germline values: CDR1 SGHRS, CDR2 YFSETQ. The CDR3 length is 17 residues. The CDR3 loop reads CASSPRPPDRGSYEQYF. CDR3 in DNA: TGCGCCAGCAGCCCCCGCCCACCGGACAGGGGCTCCTACGAGCAGTACTTC.

This chain links TRBV7-8 with TRBJ2-4; D might be TRBD1 (6 bases). V was pared by 5 bases and J by 0 bases, with 14 bases between. The CDR3 has 16 residues. Germline V lookup: CDR1 SGHVS, CDR2 FQNEAQ. CDR3 sequence (DNA): TGTGCCAGCAGCAACAGGGTACGTGGAGCCAAAAACATTCAGTACTTC. It yields the protein CASSNRVRGAKNIQYF.

The CDR3 nucleotides read TGTGCCACCGAAAGGGGGGACAGTTATTCACCCCTCCACTTT. This sequence encodes CATERGDSYSPLHF. This chain uses TRBV10-3 with TRBJ1-6; 7 bases fit TRBD1. The V gene end was trimmed by 10 bases and the J gene end by 8 bases; junction bases not matched to a gene: 11. Per germline, CDR1 ENHRY and CDR2 SYGVKD. The CDR3 has 14 amino acids.

V is TRBV29-1 and J is TRBJ1-1, with a weak D call TRBD1 (5 bases). V was cut by 4 bases and J by 6 bases, with 9 bases left in between. Germline assignment: CDR1 SQVTM and CDR2 ANQGSEA. This CDR3 region has 11 residues. The CDR3 DNA reads as TGCAGCGTTGTTGGGGCAGCTGAAGCTTTCTTT. Translating it yields CSVVGAAEAFF.

In this sample, this clone turned up once. The gene calls are TRBV9 and TRBJ2-3; D uncertain. The CDR3 contains 17 residues. Germline V gene sequence: CDR1 SGDLS, CDR2 YYNGEE. V was shortened by 3 bases and J by 0 bases, with 17 bases between the two germline ends. DNA of the CDR3: TGTGCCAGCAGCGCCCTGGCCGTCTACACTAGCACAGATACGCAGTATTTT. It is translated as CASSALAVYTSTDTQYF.

This chain links TRBV28 with TRBJ1-6; possibly TRBD1 for D (5 bases). The germline gives CDR1 MDHEN, CDR2 SYDVKM. The CDR3 is 13 amino acids. V was trimmed by 2 bases and J by 7 bases, leaving 6 bases between them. The CDR3, as DNA: TGTGCCAGCAGTTTAGGGGCCAATTCACCCCTCCACTTT. Its translation is CASSLGANSPLHF.

The rearrangement links TRBV5-4 to TRBJ2-3; maybe TRBD2 (6 bases). The V gene lost 4 bases and the J gene lost 0 bases, with 12 bases spanning the gap. This CDR3 is 15 amino acids long. The germline V gene has CDR1 SGHNT and CDR2 YYREEE (reference sequence). The CDR3, as DNA: TGTGCCAGCAGCGTAACTAGCTCTAGCACAGATACGCAGTATTTT. Encoded protein: CASSVTSSSTDTQYF. Full variable domain (rest looked up from reference TRBV5-4 and TRBJ2-3): ETGVTQSPTHLIKTRGQQVTLRCSSQSGHNTVSWYQQALGQGPQFIFQYYREEENGRGNFPPRFSGLQFPNYSSELNVNALELDDSALYLCASSVTSSSTDTQYFGPGTRLTVL.

This sequence joins TRBV5-1 and TRBJ2-1, with TRBD2 identical over 8 bases. V shed 4 bases, J shed 2 bases, and the junction held 5 bases outside the gene matches. Germline V gene data show CDR1 as SGHRS and CDR2 as YFSETQ. This CDR3 has 15 amino acids. CDR3 loop: CASSATSGTYNEQFF. The CDR3 coding sequence is TGCGCCAGCAGCGCTACTAGCGGCACCTACAATGAGCAGTTCTTC. Variable domain in full (rest from reference TRBV5-1 and TRBJ2-1): KAGVTQTPRYLIKTRGQQVTLSCSPISGHRSVSWYQQTPGQGLQFLFEYFSETQRNKGNFPGRFSGRQFSNSRSEMNVSTLELGDSALYLCASSATSGTYNEQFFGPGTRLTVL.

The CDR3 nucleotides read TGTGCCAGCAGTTTATTTTGGGAGGGACAGGGGGAGGATAATTCACCCCTCCACTTT. Protein product: CASSLFWEGQGEDNSPLHF. The V call is TRBV27, the J call TRBJ1-6; 11 bases line up with TRBD1. This CDR3 region has 19 residues. CDR1 is MNHEY and CDR2 is SMNVEV in the germline V gene (reference sequence). Trimming at V came to 1 base and at J to 5 bases, leaving 10 bases not matched to a gene.

V is TRBV11-3 and J is TRBJ2-1, with a weak D call TRBD2 (6 bases). The CDR3 contains 13 residues. V lost 5 bases and J lost 6, with 11 bases in between. Germline CDR1 SGHNT, CDR2 YENEEA. CDR3 bases: TGTGCCAGCAGCGGGGGGACGATCAATGAGCAGTTCTTC. Translated, it gives CASSGGTINEQFF.

V and J are TRBV6-1 and TRBJ2-1; 7 bases map to TRBD2. J gave up 8 bases and V 3 bases, and 10 bases lay outside the gene matches. Germline values: CDR1 MNHNS, CDR2 SASEGT. This CDR3 contains 15 residues. CDR3 in DNA: TGTGCCAGCAGTGAGGGGGGAGGGCTGGTCGATGAGCAGTTCTTC. This translates into CASSEGGGLVDEQFF.

V is TRBV19 and J is TRBJ1-3; D gene unclear. The CDR3 has 11 amino acids. Germline V gene sequence: CDR1 LNHDA, CDR2 SQIVND (reference sequence). The ends were cut back, 6 bases at V and 8 bases at J, with 8 bases in the middle. The CDR3 DNA reads TGTGCCAGTAGGGTCTTGGACACCATATATTTT. Translation: CASRVLDTIYF.

The J gene is TRBJ1-2, the V gene TRBV14; D is uncertain. Trimming left V 0 bases short and J 4 bases short, with 3 bases between. Germline V lookup: CDR1 SGHDN, CDR2 FVKESK. The CDR3 is 12 residues long. CDR3 in amino acids: CASSQESYGYTF. CDR3 bases: TGTGCCAGCAGCCAAGAGAGCTATGGCTACACCTTC.

The V call is TRBV19, the J call TRBJ2-2, with 7 nucleotides matching TRBD2. CDR3 length: 15 amino acids. V shed 3 bases and J 2 bases; nucleotides not matched to a gene: 3. The germline gives CDR1 LNHDA, CDR2 SQIVND (reference sequence). Written as DNA, the CDR3 is TGTGCCAGTAGTATCGGCGGGGGAAACACCGGGGAGCTGTTTTTT. It yields the protein CASSIGGGNTGELFF. The variable domain in full, with the rest retrieved from reference TRBV19 and TRBJ2-2, is DGGITQSPKYLFRKEGQNVTLSCEQNLNHDAMYWYRQDPGQGLRLIYYSQIVNDFQKGDIAEGYSVSREKKESFPLTVTSAQKNPTAFYLCASSIGGGNTGELFFGEGSRLTVL.

The V and J genes are TRBV10-3 and TRBJ2-2, with D perhaps being TRBD1 or TRBD2 (5 bases each). Trimming took 2 bases from V and 7 from J, leaving 14 bases between them. The CDR3 extends over 15 amino acids. Per the germline V gene, CDR1 is ENHRY and CDR2 is SYGVKD. The CDR3: CAISERAGTGGELFF. The CDR3 region has the DNA TGTGCCATCAGTGAGCGGGCAGGGACCGGCGGGGAGCTGTTTTTT.

The V call is TRBV10-1, the J call TRBJ1-5, with D possibly TRBD1 on 5 matching bases. V was clipped by 4 bases and J by 2 bases, with 9 bases between them. Germline V gene sequence: CDR1 WNHNN, CDR2 SYGVQD (reference sequence). This CDR3 is built from 14 residues. This CDR3 reads CASSGGDGNQPQHF. DNA for the CDR3: TGCGCCAGCAGTGGAGGGGACGGCAATCAGCCCCAGCATTTT.

The gene calls are TRBV27 and TRBJ1-2; no firm D call. V lost 5 bases, J lost 0 bases, and 10 bases lay in between. The CDR3 loop spans 14 amino acids. Germline V gene data show CDR1 as MNHEY and CDR2 as SMNVEV (reference sequence). The CDR3 DNA follows: TGTGCCAGCAGTACGAAGTCTTCTAACTATGGCTACACCTTC. This translates into CASSTKSSNYGYTF.

The gene calls are TRBV6-5 and TRBJ2-1; D is uncertain. CDR1 is MNHEY, CDR2 SVGAGI, per germline. The CDR3 totals 16 residues. V lost 2 bases to trimming and J lost 0 bases, with 11 bases between them. This CDR3 is CASSYRASSSYNEQFF. CDR3 sequence (DNA): TGTGCCAGCAGTTACCGGGCCTCCAGCTCCTACAATGAGCAGTTCTTC.

The rearrangement links TRBV18 to TRBJ2-7; D may match TRBD1 or TRBD2 (5 bases each). Germline V gene sequence: CDR1 KGHSH, CDR2 LQKENI. Trimming took 6 bases from V and 6 from J, leaving 21 bases between them. The CDR3 contains 15 residues. This CDR3 is CASSTTGGRGFEQYF. The CDR3 DNA sequence: TGTGCCAGCTCGACAACCGGAGGAAGGGGCTTCGAGCAGTACTTC. Filled out from reference TRBV18 and TRBJ2-7, the complete variable domain reads NAGVMQNPRHLVRRRGQEARLRCSPMKGHSHVYWYRQLPEEGLKFMVYLQKENIIDESGMPKERFSAEFPKEGPSILRIQQVVRGDSAAYFCASSTTGGRGFEQYFGPGTRLTVT.

This chain links TRBV2 with TRBJ1-2; no firm D call. In germline, CDR1 is SNHLY, CDR2 FYNNEI. The CDR3 contains 17 residues. The CDR3 coding sequence is TGTGCGTTCCCTACCTTTGGCGGGCCCGTGCAGACATATGGCTACACCTTC. This gives the protein CAFPTFGGPVQTYGYTF.

This rearrangement joins TRBV4-1 to TRBJ1-6; 7 positions match TRBD1. This CDR3 has 16 amino acids. Germline CDR1 is MGHRA and CDR2 is YSYEKL. With V trimmed by 0 bases and J by 6 bases, 5 bases remained unmatched. The CDR3 is CASSQDGGQFNSPLHF. The CDR3 coding sequence is TGCGCCAGCAGCCAAGATGGGGGACAGTTTAATTCACCCCTCCACTTT.

The chain combines TRBV11-3 with TRBJ2-1; D is unresolved. V was shortened by 4 bases and J by 8 bases, with 15 bases between the two germline ends. The CDR3 covers 14 residues. Germline CDR1 is SGHNT and CDR2 is YENEEA. DNA for the CDR3: TGTGCCAGCAGCTCCCTCAGGCGGATCGATGAGCAGTTCTTC. Translation: CASSSLRRIDEQFF.

The chain recombines TRBV7-9 with TRBJ2-3, with D maybe TRBD2 (5 bases). Per the germline V gene, CDR1 is SEHNR and CDR2 is FQNEAQ (reference sequence). The CDR3 is made up of 13 amino acids. Trimming took 9 bases from V and 2 from J, leaving 12 bases between them. CDR3 loop: CARSADSTDTQYF. The DNA for the CDR3 is TGTGCCAGATCAGCGGATTCCACAGATACGCAGTATTTT.

The chain carries TRBV5-6 and TRBJ1-1, with TRBD1 as a possible D gene (6 bases). This CDR3 spans 15 amino acids. Trimming left V 3 bases short and J 4 bases short, with 16 bases between. CDR1 is SGHDT and CDR2 is YYEEEE in the germline V gene. The CDR3 DNA sequence: TGTGCCAGCAGCTCGCTGGACAGCCTTATCACTGAAGCTTTCTTT. Its translation is CASSSLDSLITEAFF.

The chain joins TRBV10-3 to TRBJ2-7; tentative D call: TRBD1 (6 bases). The CDR3 runs to 13 residues. Per germline, CDR1 ENHRY and CDR2 SYGVKD. V was trimmed by 8 bases and J by 5 bases, leaving 16 bases between them. This CDR3 is CAIERAGANEQYF. The CDR3 bases are TGTGCCATCGAAAGGGCAGGGGCGAACGAGCAGTACTTC.

Of note for this clone: One end of the junction is discordant with germline, which a read error may explain. The chain employs TRBV10-2 and TRBJ1-4; no firm D call. The CDR3 loop spans 15 amino acids. Per the germline V gene, CDR1 is WSHSY and CDR2 is SAAADI. The CDR3 DNA follows: TGCGCCAGCCGTGAGGGCACTGGGCGGGATGAAAAACTGTTTTTT. As protein: CASREGTGRDEKLFF.

This clone occurred a few times. This chain uses TRBV18 with TRBJ2-2; possibly TRBD2 for D (5 bases). CDR3 size: 17 residues. Trimming removed 0 bases at V and 6 bases at J, with 17 bases between. Germline assignment: CDR1 KGHSH and CDR2 LQKENI. Here the CDR3 reads CASSPPFGISGSGELFF. In nucleotides, the CDR3 is TGTGCCAGCTCACCACCGTTTGGTATTTCGGGGTCCGGGGAGCTGTTTTTT.

V usage is TRBV11-2 and J usage is TRBJ2-1; D may be TRBD2 (5 bases). V was shortened by 6 bases and J by 3 bases, with 18 bases between the two germline ends. This CDR3 is 16 amino acids long. CDR1 is SGHAT, CDR2 FQNNGV, per germline. The CDR3 loop is CASRSGGYPHYNEQFF. In DNA form, the CDR3 reads TGTGCCAGCAGGTCTGGCGGGTATCCCCACTACAATGAGCAGTTCTTC. Looking up the rest from reference TRBV11-2 and TRBJ2-1 gives the full variable domain: EAGVAQSPRYKIIEKRQSVAFWCNPISGHATLYWYQQILGQGPKLLIQFQNNGVVDDSQLPKDRFSAERLKGVDSTLKIQPAKLEDSAVYLCASRSGGYPHYNEQFFGPGTRLTVL.

As for this clone: A read error may account for a junction end that differs from germline. CDR3 sequence: CASTLAGGVGQVHF. In DNA, the CDR3 is TGTGCCAGCACCCTAGCGGGAGGGGTCGGCCAGGTGCACTTC. The chain couples TRBV6-5 to TRBJ2-7, with TRBD2 matching 12 bases. This CDR3 contains 14 residues. In germline, CDR1 is MNHEY, CDR2 SVGAGI.

This chain uses TRBV27 with TRBJ2-7; 15 bases align to TRBD2. The germline CDR1 and CDR2 sequences are MNHEY and SMNVEV (reference sequence). V lost 4 bases and J lost 6; bases outside the gene matches: 10. The CDR3 has 17 residues. The CDR3 nucleotides are TGTGCCAGCAGTTGCCTAGGGACTAGCGGGGGGATGAGCGAGCAGTACTTC. Its translation is CASSCLGTSGGMSEQYF.